In its sample, the clone carrying this TCR beta chain was seen many times. As yet, its antigen is unknown. The V and J ends lost 0 bases and 7 bases, in that order; junction bases with no gene match: 13. CDR3 length: 17 amino acids. The germline gives CDR1 SEHNR, CDR2 FQNEAQ (reference sequence). Findings and limits, study-wide: Greatest tumor Treg TCR overlap was with tumor naive CD4+ cells.

Constant-region reverse primers amplified full-length variable regions, followed by semi-nested Nested Universal Primer A PCR. TCRdb analysed the 5' RACE reads with MiXCR anew, one entry per CDR3 protein. The data contain about 62,000 distinct CDR3 sequences, just under 30% of them seen just once; the ten biggest clones take up about 2.3%. V usage is TRBV7-9 and J usage is TRBJ2-5, with 8 nucleotides matching TRBD1. The receptor was derived from a female donor with breast cancer. Material: tumor-infiltrating naive CD4+ T cells sorted from the breast tumor. The subset was: naive CD4+ T cells, CD4+CD45RA+CD25-. The CDR3 protein is CASSLAASGQGMGTQYF. The CDR3 nucleotides are TGTGCCAGCAGCTTAGCGGCTTCAGGACAGGGAATGGGGACCCAGTACTTC.